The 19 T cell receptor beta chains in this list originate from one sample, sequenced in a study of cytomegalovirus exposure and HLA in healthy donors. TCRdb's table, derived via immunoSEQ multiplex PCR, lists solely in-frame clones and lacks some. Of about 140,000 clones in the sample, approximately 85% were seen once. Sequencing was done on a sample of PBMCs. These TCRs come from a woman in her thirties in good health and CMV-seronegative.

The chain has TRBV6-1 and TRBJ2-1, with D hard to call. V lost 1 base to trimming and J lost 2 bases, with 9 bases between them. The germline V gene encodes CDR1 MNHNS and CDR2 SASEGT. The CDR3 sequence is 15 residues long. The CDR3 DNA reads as TGTGCCAGCAGTGAAGGTTTTCGTACCTACAATGAGCAGTTCTTC. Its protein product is CASSEGFRTYNEQFF.

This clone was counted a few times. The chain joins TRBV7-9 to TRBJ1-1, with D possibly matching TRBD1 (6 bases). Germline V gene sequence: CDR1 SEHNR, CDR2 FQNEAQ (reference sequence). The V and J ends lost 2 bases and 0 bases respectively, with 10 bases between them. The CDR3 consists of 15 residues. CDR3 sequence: CASSLQGGVNTEAFF. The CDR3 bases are TGTGCCAGCAGCTTACAAGGGGGAGTGAACACTGAAGCTTTCTTT.

DNA for the CDR3: TGTGCCAGCATCTACCAAGGCAGGGTTTCGGATACGCAGTATTTT. Its protein is CASIYQGRVSDTQYF. This chain links TRBV6-1 with TRBJ2-3; a weak D match, TRBD1 (5 bases). Trimming shortened V by 7 bases and J by 6 bases, and 20 bases separated the two germline ends. The CDR3 sequence is 15 residues long. Germline CDR1 is MNHNS and CDR2 is SASEGT.

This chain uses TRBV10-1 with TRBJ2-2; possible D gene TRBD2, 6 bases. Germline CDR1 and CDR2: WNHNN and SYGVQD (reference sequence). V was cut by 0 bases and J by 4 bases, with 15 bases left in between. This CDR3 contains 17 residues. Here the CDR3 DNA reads TGCGCCAGCAGTGAGTCGGGGCACGTCGGGAGCACCGGGGAGCTGTTTTTT. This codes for CASSESGHVGSTGELFF.

CDR3 region: CASSLQGSSYNSPLHF. CDR3 bases: TGTGCCAGCAGCTTACAGGGGAGCTCCTATAATTCACCCCTCCACTTT. The rearrangement joins TRBV7-3 to TRBJ1-6, with TRBD1 as a possible D gene (6 bases). The CDR3 totals 16 residues. V shed 2 bases and J shed 0 bases, with 8 bases lying between them. From germline, CDR1 is SGHTA and CDR2 FQGTGA.

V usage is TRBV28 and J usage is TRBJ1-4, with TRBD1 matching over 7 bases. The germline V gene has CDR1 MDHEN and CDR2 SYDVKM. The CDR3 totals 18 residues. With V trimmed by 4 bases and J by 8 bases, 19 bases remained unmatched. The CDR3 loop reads CASSSKIDPQGIGEKLFF. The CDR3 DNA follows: TGTGCCAGCAGTTCTAAAATCGACCCACAGGGGATAGGGGAAAAACTGTTTTTT.

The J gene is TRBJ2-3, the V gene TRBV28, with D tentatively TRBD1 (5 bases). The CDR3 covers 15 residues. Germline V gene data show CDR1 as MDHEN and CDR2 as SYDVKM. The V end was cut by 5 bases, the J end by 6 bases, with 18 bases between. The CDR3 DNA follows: TGTGCCAGCAGTCATGACAGAATCATCACGGATACGCAGTATTTT. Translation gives CASSHDRIITDTQYF.

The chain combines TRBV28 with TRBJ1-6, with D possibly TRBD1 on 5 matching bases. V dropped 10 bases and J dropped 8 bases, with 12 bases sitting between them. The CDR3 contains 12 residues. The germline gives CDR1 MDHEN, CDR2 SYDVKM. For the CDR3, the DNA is TGTGCCACTCAGGGTGGGGATTCACCCCTCCACTTT. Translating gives CATQGGDSPLHF.

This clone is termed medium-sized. CDR3 in DNA: TGTGCCAGCAGTTTAGGAGTGGGTGGGTCGAGATACGAGCAGTACTTC. This sequence encodes CASSLGVGGSRYEQYF. The chain combines TRBV27 with TRBJ2-7; D ambiguous. The V end lost 2 bases, the J end lost 4 bases, and 18 bases lay between the germline ends. This CDR3 has 16 residues. Germline assignment: CDR1 MNHEY and CDR2 SMNVEV (reference sequence).

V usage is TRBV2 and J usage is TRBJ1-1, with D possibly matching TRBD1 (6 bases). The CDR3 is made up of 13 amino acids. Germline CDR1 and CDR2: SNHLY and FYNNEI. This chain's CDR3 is CAERGQGNTEAFF. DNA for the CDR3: TGTGCTGAGCGGGGACAAGGGAACACTGAAGCTTTCTTT.

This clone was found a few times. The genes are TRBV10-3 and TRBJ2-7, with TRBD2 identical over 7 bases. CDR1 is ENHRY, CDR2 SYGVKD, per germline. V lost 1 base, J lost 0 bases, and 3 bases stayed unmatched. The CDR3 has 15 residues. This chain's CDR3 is CAISEWGGSSYEQYF. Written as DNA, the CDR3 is TGTGCCATCAGTGAGTGGGGAGGGAGCTCCTACGAGCAGTACTTC.

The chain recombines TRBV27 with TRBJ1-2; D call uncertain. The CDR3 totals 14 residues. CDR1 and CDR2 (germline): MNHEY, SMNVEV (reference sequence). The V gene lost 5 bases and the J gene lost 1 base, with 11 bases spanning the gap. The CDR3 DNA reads TGTGCCAGCAGTCCCCGAGAAAATAACTATGGCTACACCTTC. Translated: CASSPRENNYGYTF.

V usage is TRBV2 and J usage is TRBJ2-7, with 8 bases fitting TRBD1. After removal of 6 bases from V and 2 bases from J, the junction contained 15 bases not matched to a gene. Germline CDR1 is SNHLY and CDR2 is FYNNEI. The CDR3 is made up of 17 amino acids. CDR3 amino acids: CASSYGQGYPNAYEQYF. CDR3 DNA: TGTGCCAGCAGCTATGGACAGGGTTATCCTAACGCCTACGAGCAGTACTTC.

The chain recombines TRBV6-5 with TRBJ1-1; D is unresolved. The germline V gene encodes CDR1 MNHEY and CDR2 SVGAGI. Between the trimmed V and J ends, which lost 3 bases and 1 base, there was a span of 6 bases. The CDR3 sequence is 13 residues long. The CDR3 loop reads CASSYGGNTEAFF. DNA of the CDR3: TGTGCCAGCAGTTATGGAGGGAACACTGAAGCTTTCTTT.

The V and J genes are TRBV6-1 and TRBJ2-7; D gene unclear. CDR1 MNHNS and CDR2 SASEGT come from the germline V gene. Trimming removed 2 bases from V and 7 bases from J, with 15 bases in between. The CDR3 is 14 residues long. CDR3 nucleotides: TGTGCCAGCAGTGAATCCCCGACGGGTAATGAGCAGTACTTC. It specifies CASSESPTGNEQYF.

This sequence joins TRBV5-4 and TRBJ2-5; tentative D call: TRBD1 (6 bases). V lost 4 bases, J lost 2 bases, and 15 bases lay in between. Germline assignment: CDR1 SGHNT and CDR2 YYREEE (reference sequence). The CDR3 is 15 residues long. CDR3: CASSPSLDRQETQYF. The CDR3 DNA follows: TGTGCCAGCAGCCCTTCCCTGGACAGACAAGAGACCCAGTACTTC.

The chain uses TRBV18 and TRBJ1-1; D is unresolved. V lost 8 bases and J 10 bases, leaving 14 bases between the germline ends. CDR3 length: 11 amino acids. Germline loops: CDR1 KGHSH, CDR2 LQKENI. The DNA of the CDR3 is TGTGCCAGCACTACGCGGGGAGCAGCTTTCTTT. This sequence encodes CASTTRGAAFF. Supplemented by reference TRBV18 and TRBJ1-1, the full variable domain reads NAGVMQNPRHLVRRRGQEARLRCSPMKGHSHVYWYRQLPEEGLKFMVYLQKENIIDESGMPKERFSAEFPKEGPSILRIQQVVRGDSAAYFCASTTRGAAFFGQGTRLTVV.

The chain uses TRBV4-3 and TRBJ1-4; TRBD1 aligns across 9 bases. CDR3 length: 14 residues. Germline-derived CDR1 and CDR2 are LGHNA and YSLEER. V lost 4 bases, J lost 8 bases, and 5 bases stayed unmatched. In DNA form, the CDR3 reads TGCGCCAGCAGCCCGGGACAGGGATACGAAAAACTGTTTTTT. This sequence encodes CASSPGQGYEKLFF.

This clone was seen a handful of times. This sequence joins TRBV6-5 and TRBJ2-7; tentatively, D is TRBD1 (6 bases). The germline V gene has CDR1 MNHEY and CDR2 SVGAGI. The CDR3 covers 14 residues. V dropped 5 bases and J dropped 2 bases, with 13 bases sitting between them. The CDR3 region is CASSETGDTYEQYF. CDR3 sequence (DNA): TGTGCCAGCAGTGAGACTGGGGACACCTACGAGCAGTACTTC.